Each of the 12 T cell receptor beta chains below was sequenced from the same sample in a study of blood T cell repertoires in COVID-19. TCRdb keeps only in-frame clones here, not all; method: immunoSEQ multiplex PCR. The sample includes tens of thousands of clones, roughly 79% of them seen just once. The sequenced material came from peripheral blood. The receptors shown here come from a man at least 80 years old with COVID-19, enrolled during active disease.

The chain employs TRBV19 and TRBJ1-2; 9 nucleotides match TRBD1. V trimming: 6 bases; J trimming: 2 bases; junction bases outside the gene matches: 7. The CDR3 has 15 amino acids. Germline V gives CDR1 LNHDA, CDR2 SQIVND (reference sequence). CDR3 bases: TGTGCCAGTAGACCCCCGGGACAGGGAAACTATGGCTACACCTTC. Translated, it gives CASRPPGQGNYGYTF.

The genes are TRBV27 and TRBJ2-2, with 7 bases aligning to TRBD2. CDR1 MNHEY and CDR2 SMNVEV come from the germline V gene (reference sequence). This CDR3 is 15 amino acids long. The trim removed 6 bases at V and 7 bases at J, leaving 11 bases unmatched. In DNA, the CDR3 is TGTGCCAGCAGAGGTGGCGGGAGTCGAGGCGGGGAGCTGTTTTTT. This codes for CASRGGGSRGGELFF.

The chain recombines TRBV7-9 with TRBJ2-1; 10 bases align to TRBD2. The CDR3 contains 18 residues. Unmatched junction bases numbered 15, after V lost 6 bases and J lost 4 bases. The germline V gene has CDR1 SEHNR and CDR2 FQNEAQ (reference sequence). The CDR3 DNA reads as TGTGCCAGCAGGAAGGATCTAGCGGGAGCCCATATATACAATGAGCAGTTCTTC. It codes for CASRKDLAGAHIYNEQFF.

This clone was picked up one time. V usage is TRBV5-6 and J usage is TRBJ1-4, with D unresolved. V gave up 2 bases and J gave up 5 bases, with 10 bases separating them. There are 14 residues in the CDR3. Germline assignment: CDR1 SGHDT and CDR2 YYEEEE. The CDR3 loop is CASSFGVENEKLFF. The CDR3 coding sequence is TGTGCCAGCAGCTTTGGAGTGGAGAATGAAAAACTGTTTTTT.

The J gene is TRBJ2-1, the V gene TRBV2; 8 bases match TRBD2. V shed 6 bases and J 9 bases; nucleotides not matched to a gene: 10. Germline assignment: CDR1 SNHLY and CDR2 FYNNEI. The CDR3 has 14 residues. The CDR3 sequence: CASRRAGGLPEQFF. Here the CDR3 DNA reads TGTGCCAGCAGGCGGGCGGGGGGTCTTCCTGAGCAGTTCTTC.

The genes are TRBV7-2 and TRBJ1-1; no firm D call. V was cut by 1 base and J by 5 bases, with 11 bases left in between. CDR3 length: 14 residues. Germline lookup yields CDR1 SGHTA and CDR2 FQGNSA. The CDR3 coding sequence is TGTGCCAGCAGCTTAGAGAAGCTGCGAACTGAAGCTTTCTTT. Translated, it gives CASSLEKLRTEAFF.

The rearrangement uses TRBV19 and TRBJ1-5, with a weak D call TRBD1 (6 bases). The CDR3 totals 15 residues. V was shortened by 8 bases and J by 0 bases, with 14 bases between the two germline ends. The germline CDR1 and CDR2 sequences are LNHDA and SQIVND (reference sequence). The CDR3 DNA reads TGTGCCAGTGGGGGCCAGCCCTATAGCAATCAGCCCCAGCATTTT. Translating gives CASGGQPYSNQPQHF.

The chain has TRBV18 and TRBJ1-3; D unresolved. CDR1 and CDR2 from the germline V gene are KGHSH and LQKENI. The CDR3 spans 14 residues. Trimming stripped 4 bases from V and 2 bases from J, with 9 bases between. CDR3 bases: TGTGCCAGCTCACTCAGTGAAACTGGAAACACCATATATTTT. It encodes CASSLSETGNTIYF. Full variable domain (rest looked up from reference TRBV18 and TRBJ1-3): NAGVMQNPRHLVRRRGQEARLRCSPMKGHSHVYWYRQLPEEGLKFMVYLQKENIIDESGMPKERFSAEFPKEGPSILRIQQVVRGDSAAYFCASSLSETGNTIYFGEGSWLTVV.

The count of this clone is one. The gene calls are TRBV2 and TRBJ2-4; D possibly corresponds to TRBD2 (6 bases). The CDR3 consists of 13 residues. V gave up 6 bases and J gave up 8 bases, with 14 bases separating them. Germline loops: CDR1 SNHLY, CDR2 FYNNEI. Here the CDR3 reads CASRAFGGDIQYF. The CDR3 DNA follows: TGTGCCAGCAGGGCTTTCGGGGGAGACATTCAGTACTTC.

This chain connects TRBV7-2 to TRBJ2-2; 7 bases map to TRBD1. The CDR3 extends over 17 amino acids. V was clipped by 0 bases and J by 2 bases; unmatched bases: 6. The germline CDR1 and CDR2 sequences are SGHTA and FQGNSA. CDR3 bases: TGTGCCAGCAGCTTAGCGGCCCGACAGGGAAACACCGGGGAGCTGTTTTTT. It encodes CASSLAARQGNTGELFF.

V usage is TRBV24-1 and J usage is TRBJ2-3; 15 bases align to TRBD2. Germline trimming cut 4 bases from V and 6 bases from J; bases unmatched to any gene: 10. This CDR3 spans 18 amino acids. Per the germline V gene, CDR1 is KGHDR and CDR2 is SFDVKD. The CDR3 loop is CATSDRTSGGEWTDTQYF. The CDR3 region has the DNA TGTGCCACCAGTGACAGGACTAGCGGGGGGGAGTGGACGGATACGCAGTATTTT.

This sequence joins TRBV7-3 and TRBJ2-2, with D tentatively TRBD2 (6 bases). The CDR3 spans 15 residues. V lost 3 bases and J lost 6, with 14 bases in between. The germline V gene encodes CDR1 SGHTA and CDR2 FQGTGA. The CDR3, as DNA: TGTGCCAGCAGCTTGAGCGCGGGACGGGCCGGGGAGCTGTTTTTT. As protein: CASSLSAGRAGELFF.